This entry lists 24 T cell receptor beta chains sequenced from one sample in a study of PD-1 blockade in classical Hodgkin lymphoma. Some clones are missing from TCRdb's copy, which holds only in-frame ones; the method was immunoSEQ multiplex PCR. The sample lists around 40,000 clones, around 78% seen once, with roughly 13% in the top ten. With no exception, relapse followed autologous stem cell transplantation in all patients, and brentuximab vedotin exposure varied. The sequencing used peripheral blood mononuclear cells (PBMCs), collected at baseline. Receptor source: a human donor with classical Hodgkin lymphoma.

V usage is TRBV7-2 and J usage is TRBJ2-1, with 12 bases aligning to TRBD2. With V trimmed by 4 bases and J by 8 bases, 6 bases remained unmatched. The CDR3 runs to 15 residues. In germline, CDR1 is SGHTA, CDR2 FQGNSA. CDR3 bases: TGTGCCAGCAGCTCACTAGCGGGGGGTTCAGATGAGCAGTTCTTC. Translation gives CASSSLAGGSDEQFF.

This clone was found a few times. The CDR3 spells CASSSPFYEQYF. The CDR3 DNA is TGTGCCAGCAGCTCCCCATTCTACGAGCAGTACTTC. The rearrangement links TRBV7-8 to TRBJ2-7; D unresolved. The length of the CDR3 is 12 residues. The germline gives CDR1 SGHVS, CDR2 FQNEAQ. V lost 4 bases, J lost 3 bases, and 7 bases lay in between.

In this sample, this clone turned up once. J is TRBJ1-2 and V is TRBV4-3; D remains unclear. The V and J ends lost 0 bases and 5 bases respectively, with 10 bases between them. The CDR3 covers 14 residues. Looked up from germline, CDR1 is LGHNA and CDR2 is YSLEER. The CDR3 is CASSQDLAAYGYTF. Written as DNA, the CDR3 is TGCGCCAGCAGCCAAGATCTGGCAGCTTATGGCTACACCTTC.

J is TRBJ1-6 and V is TRBV19; no reliable D call. The CDR3 loop spans 14 amino acids. Deletions cut 3 bases from V and 7 bases from J, with 10 bases between. Germline values: CDR1 LNHDA, CDR2 SQIVND (reference sequence). CDR3 DNA sequence: TGTGCCAGTAGTATCGGAGGCTTCAATTCACCCCTCCACTTT. As protein: CASSIGGFNSPLHF.

The chain has TRBV14 and TRBJ1-1; a possible D gene is TRBD1 (5 bases). Trimming took 4 bases from V and 5 from J, leaving 17 bases between them. The CDR3 extends over 15 amino acids. The germline CDR1 and CDR2 sequences are SGHDN and FVKESK. The CDR3 bases are TGTGCCAGCAGCCCCACAGACAGCCCAGAGACTGAAGCTTTCTTT. It is translated as CASSPTDSPETEAFF.

The chain links TRBV19 to TRBJ1-1; the match to TRBD1 covers 7 bases. J was trimmed by 7 bases and V by 11 bases; bases with no gene match: 16. Germline V gene lookup returns CDR1 LNHDA and CDR2 SQIVND (reference sequence). The CDR3 contains 14 residues. The CDR3 sequence is CAGFLGGGGIEAFF. The CDR3 coding sequence is TGTGCCGGGTTTCTAGGGGGCGGAGGGATTGAAGCTTTCTTT.

The chain links TRBV21-1 to TRBJ2-7; the listed D gene, TRBD2, was not tested against the DNA. TRBV21-1 is noted as a pseudogene. This CDR3 contains 11 residues. In DNA, the CDR3 is TGTGCCAGCAGCCACCTGGCGGGGGGGCACTTC. Its translation is CASSHLAGGHF.

The rearrangement joins TRBV5-1 to TRBJ2-7; 7 bases are shared with TRBD1. The junction had 10 bases not matched to a gene; V was cut back by 4 bases and J by 6 bases. The germline V gene has CDR1 SGHRS and CDR2 YFSETQ. CDR3 length: 14 residues. The DNA of the CDR3 is TGCGCCAGCAGCCGCGGCCAGGGGGTCGGCGAGCAGTACTTC. As protein: CASSRGQGVGEQYF. Filled out from reference TRBV5-1 and TRBJ2-7, the complete variable domain reads KAGVTQTPRYLIKTRGQQVTLSCSPISGHRSVSWYQQTPGQGLQFLFEYFSETQRNKGNFPGRFSGRQFSNSRSEMNVSTLELGDSALYLCASSRGQGVGEQYFGPGTRLTVT.

The chain uses TRBV6-5 and TRBJ1-2; tentatively, D is TRBD1 (5 bases). Deletions cut 0 bases from V and 3 bases from J, with 11 bases between. The length of the CDR3 is 15 residues. Germline CDR1 MNHEY, CDR2 SVGAGI. CDR3 amino acids: CASSYSIGADYGYTF. The CDR3 coding sequence is TGTGCCAGCAGTTACTCAATCGGGGCGGACTATGGCTACACCTTC.

There are a few counts of this clone. The chain employs TRBV2 and TRBJ2-2; TRBD1 or TRBD2 may be the D gene (5 bases each). CDR1 is SNHLY and CDR2 is FYNNEI in the germline V gene. V lost 4 bases and J 4 bases, leaving 10 bases between the germline ends. The CDR3 spans 14 residues. CDR3 in amino acids: CASSVEGRTGELFF. The CDR3 DNA sequence: TGTGCCAGCAGTGTTGAGGGGCGCACCGGGGAGCTGTTTTTT.

V and J are TRBV19 and TRBJ2-3, with 8 nucleotides matching TRBD1. The V segment lost 3 bases and the J segment 0 bases; nucleotides outside the gene matches: 2. This CDR3 spans 15 amino acids. Germline V gene data show CDR1 as LNHDA and CDR2 as SQIVND (reference sequence). The CDR3, as DNA: TGTGCCAGTAGTATGGACAGGGCTAGCACAGATACGCAGTATTTT. It specifies CASSMDRASTDTQYF. Full variable domain (missing parts from reference TRBV19 and TRBJ2-3): DGGITQSPKYLFRKEGQNVTLSCEQNLNHDAMYWYRQDPGQGLRLIYYSQIVNDFQKGDIAEGYSVSREKKESFPLTVTSAQKNPTAFYLCASSMDRASTDTQYFGPGTRLTVL.

The rearrangement uses TRBV28 and TRBJ2-2; either TRBD1 or TRBD2 may supply D (5 bases each). Germline-derived CDR1 and CDR2 are MDHEN and SYDVKM. This CDR3 is built from 13 residues. CDR3 bases: TGTGCAGGGACGGACGCGAACACCGGGGAGCTGTTTTTT. It translates to CAGTDANTGELFF. The full variable domain, rest sourced from reference TRBV28 and TRBJ2-2, is DVKVTQSSRYLVKRTGEKVFLECVQDMDHENMFWYRQDPGLGLRLIYFSYDVKMKEKGDIPEGYSVSREKKERFSLILESASTNQTSMYLCAGTDANTGELFFGEGSRLTVL.

V usage is TRBV18 and J usage is TRBJ2-2; TRBD2 aligns across 8 bases. V lost 2 bases to trimming and J lost 6 bases; unmatched junction nucleotides: 2. Germline lookup yields CDR1 KGHSH and CDR2 LQKENI. This CDR3 comprises 14 residues. The CDR3 nucleotides are TGTGCCAGCTCACCAGACGGGAGGGCCGGGGAGCTGTTTTTT. Its protein product is CASSPDGRAGELFF.

The rearrangement joins TRBV5-1 to TRBJ2-2; possibly TRBD2 for D (5 bases). Germline V gives CDR1 SGHRS, CDR2 YFSETQ. Trimming took off 2 bases at V and 5 bases at J, with 10 bases between the two ends. The CDR3 runs 14 residues. CDR3 region: CASSLQSGTGELFF. CDR3 DNA: TGCGCCAGCAGCTTACAGTCGGGGACCGGGGAGCTGTTTTTT.

V gene TRBV2 combines with J gene TRBJ2-7; 8 bases are a match to TRBD1. Germline V gene lookup returns CDR1 SNHLY and CDR2 FYNNEI. With V trimmed by 7 bases and J by 1 base, 18 bases remained unmatched. CDR3 length: 18 residues. CDR3 sequence reads: CASKGQGGNTRGSYEQYF. In nucleotides, the CDR3 is TGTGCCAGCAAAGGACAGGGAGGTAATACTAGAGGGTCCTACGAGCAGTACTTC.

This clone has just a few counts. The chain carries TRBV18 and TRBJ1-5; D is unresolved. Deletions cut 6 bases from V and 3 bases from J, with 9 bases between. Germline V gene data show CDR1 as KGHSH and CDR2 as LQKENI. The CDR3 is made up of 13 amino acids. The CDR3 DNA reads as TGTGCCAGCTCTCGGGAGGTCAATCAGCCCCAGCATTTT. This encodes CASSREVNQPQHF.

The sample holds a few counts of this clone. The chain combines TRBV6-6 with TRBJ2-2, with D uncertain. Germline CDR1 is MNHNY and CDR2 is SVGAGI (reference sequence). Deletions cut 5 bases from V and 1 base from J, with 5 bases between. CDR3 length equals 13 residues. The CDR3 protein is CASSPQNTGELFF. The CDR3 nucleotides read TGTGCCAGCAGTCCCCAGAACACCGGGGAGCTGTTTTTT.

The J gene is TRBJ2-5, the V gene TRBV11-2; D may be TRBD2 (5 bases). Looked up from germline, CDR1 is SGHAT and CDR2 is FQNNGV. Trimming removed 5 bases at V and 5 bases at J, with 15 bases between. This CDR3 region has 14 residues. The CDR3 protein is CASSPTTPQETQYF. CDR3 DNA sequence: TGTGCCAGCAGCCCGACTACCCCCCAGGAGACCCAGTACTTC.

The chain joins TRBV5-6 to TRBJ2-7, with D perhaps matching TRBD2 (7 bases). The CDR3 loop spans 14 amino acids. Germline CDR1 reads SGHDT; CDR2 reads YYEEEE. Between the trimmed V and J ends, which lost 4 bases and 9 bases, there was a span of 20 bases. This chain's CDR3 is CASSPDLAGALQYF. CDR3 DNA: TGTGCCAGCAGCCCTGACTTGGCGGGGGCCCTGCAGTACTTC.

CDR3 region: CASSQGVDSEAFF. The CDR3 bases are TGCGCCAGCAGCCAAGGGGTGGATTCTGAAGCTTTCTTT. V usage is TRBV4-3 and J usage is TRBJ1-1; D not certain. This CDR3 contains 13 residues. Trimming removed 1 base from V and 6 bases from J, with 9 bases in between. CDR1 is LGHNA, CDR2 YSLEER, per germline.

V is TRBV5-6 and J is TRBJ2-7, with 9 bases lining up with TRBD1. The CDR3 covers 15 residues. Germline lookup yields CDR1 SGHDT and CDR2 YYEEEE. Trimming removed 4 bases from V and 6 bases from J; junction bases left unmatched: 11. The DNA of the CDR3 is TGTGCCAGCAGCATAACCGGGACAGGGCTTTTCGAGCAGTACTTC. Translation gives CASSITGTGLFEQYF.

The genes are TRBV7-3 and TRBJ2-7, with a possible D match to TRBD2 (5 bases). V lost 0 bases and J lost 6, with 9 bases in between. This CDR3 contains 13 residues. Germline CDR1 reads SGHTA; CDR2 reads FQGTGA. The CDR3 is CASSLTSRGEQYF. CDR3 nucleotide sequence: TGTGCCAGCAGCTTAACATCACGGGGCGAGCAGTACTTC.

V is TRBV19 and J is TRBJ1-4, with unresolved D. This CDR3 contains 16 residues. Germline V gene lookup returns CDR1 LNHDA and CDR2 SQIVND (reference sequence). Trimming took off 3 bases at V and 2 bases at J, with 13 bases between the two ends. The CDR3 is CASSMYGRTTNEKLFF. As DNA, the CDR3 is TGTGCCAGTAGTATGTACGGGCGGACGACTAATGAAAAACTGTTTTTT.

J is TRBJ2-1 and V is TRBV6-1, with unresolved D. Germline V CDR1 and CDR2: MNHNS, SASEGT. V shed 2 bases and J shed 8 bases, with 13 bases lying between them. The CDR3 length is 14 residues. The CDR3, as DNA: TGTGCCAGCAGTGAATATCGCGTAGAGGATGAGCAGTTCTTC. This translates into CASSEYRVEDEQFF.